This T cell receptor beta chain was retrieved from a study of OX40 agonist ivuxolimab in advanced cancers. Study context: With a range of roughly 20 to 85, age averaged approximately 60 years, and about 82% were male.

This CDR3 region has 14 residues. CDR1 and CDR2 from the germline V gene are LGHNA and YNFKEQ. The junction had 2 bases not matched to a gene; V was cut back by 4 bases and J by 2 bases. Measured with immunoSEQ multiplex PCR; TCRdb has only the in-frame clones, and not every one. In the table there are about 73,000 clones, about nine tenths of which are singletons. The sample was CD4+ or CD8+ T cells sorted from blood, taken in a trial of the OX40 agonist ivuxolimab. This chain uses TRBV4-2 with TRBJ2-1; 7 bases are a match to TRBD2. This TCR derives from an adult with an advanced solid tumor such as melanoma, head and neck, liver or kidney cancer. The CDR3 bases are TGTGCCAGCAGCCGGGGGGGTACCTACAATGAGCAGTTCTTC. Translated: CASSRGGTYNEQFF.